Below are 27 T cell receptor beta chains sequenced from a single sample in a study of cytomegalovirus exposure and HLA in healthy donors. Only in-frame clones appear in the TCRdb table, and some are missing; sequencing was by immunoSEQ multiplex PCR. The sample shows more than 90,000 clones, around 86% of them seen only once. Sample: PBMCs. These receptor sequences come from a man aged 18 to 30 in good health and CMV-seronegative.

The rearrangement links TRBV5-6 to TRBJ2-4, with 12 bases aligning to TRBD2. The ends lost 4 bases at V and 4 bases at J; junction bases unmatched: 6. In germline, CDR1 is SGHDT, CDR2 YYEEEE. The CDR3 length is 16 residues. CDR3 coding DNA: TGTGCCAGCAGCCTTGGACTAGCGGGGATAAAAAACATTCAGTACTTC. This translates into CASSLGLAGIKNIQYF.

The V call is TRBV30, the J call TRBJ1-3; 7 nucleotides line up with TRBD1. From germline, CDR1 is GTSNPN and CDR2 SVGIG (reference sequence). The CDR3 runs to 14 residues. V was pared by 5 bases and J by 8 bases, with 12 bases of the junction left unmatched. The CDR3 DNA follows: TGTGCCTGGGTGCCCCTTGACAGGGAGGACACCATATATTTT. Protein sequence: CAWVPLDREDTIYF.

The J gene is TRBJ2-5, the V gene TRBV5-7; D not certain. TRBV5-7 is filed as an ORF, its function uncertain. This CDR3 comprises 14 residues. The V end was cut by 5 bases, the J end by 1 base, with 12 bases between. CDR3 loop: CASRITESQETQYF. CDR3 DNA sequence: TGTGCCAGCAGAATAACAGAGTCCCAAGAGACCCAGTACTTC.

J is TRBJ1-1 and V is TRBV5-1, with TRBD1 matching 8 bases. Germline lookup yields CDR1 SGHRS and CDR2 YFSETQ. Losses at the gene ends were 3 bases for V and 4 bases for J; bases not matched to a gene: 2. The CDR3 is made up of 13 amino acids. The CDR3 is CASSYTGGTEAFF. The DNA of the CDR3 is TGCGCCAGCAGCTACACAGGGGGCACTGAAGCTTTCTTT.

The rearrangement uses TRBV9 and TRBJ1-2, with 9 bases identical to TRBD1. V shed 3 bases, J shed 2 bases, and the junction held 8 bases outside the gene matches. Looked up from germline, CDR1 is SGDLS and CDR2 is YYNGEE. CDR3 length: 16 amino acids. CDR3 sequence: CASSGTGGRLNYGYTF. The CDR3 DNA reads TGTGCCAGCAGCGGCACAGGGGGCCGATTAAACTATGGCTACACCTTC.

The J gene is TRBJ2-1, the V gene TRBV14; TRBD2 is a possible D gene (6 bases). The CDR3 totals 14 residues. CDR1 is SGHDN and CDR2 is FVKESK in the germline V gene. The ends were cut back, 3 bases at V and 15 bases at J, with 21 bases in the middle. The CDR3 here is CASSQTGVLSRLFF. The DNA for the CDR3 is TGTGCCAGCAGCCAGACGGGAGTACTGTCTCGACTGTTCTTC.

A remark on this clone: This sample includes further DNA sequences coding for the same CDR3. The CDR3 bases are TGTGCCTGGAGCGCCGGGACAGTCAGCAATCAGCCCCAGCATTTT. This translates into CAWSAGTVSNQPQHF. V usage is TRBV30 and J usage is TRBJ1-5; 7 bases line up with TRBD1. From germline, CDR1 is GTSNPN and CDR2 SVGIG (reference sequence). With 3 bases clipped from V and 1 base from J, the junction kept 6 bases outside the gene matches. The CDR3 extends over 15 amino acids.

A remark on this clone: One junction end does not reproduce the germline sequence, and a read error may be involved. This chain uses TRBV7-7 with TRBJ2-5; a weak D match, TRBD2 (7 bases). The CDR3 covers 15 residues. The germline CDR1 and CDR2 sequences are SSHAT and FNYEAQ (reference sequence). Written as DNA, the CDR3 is TGTGCTAGCAGCTTAAGGGAGGGGGGGGAGGAGACCCAGTACTTC. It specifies CASSLREGGEETQYF. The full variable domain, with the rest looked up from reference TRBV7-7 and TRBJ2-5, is GAGVSQSPRYKVTKRGQDVTLRCDPISSHATLYWYQQALGQGPEFLTYFNYEAQPDKSGLPSDRFSAERPEGSISTLTIQRTEQRDSAMYRCASSLREGGEETQYFGPGTRLLVL.

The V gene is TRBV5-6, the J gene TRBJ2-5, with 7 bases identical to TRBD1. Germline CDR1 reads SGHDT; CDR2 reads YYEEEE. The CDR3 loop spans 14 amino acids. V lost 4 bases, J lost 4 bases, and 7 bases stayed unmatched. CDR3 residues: CASSVGTVGETQYF. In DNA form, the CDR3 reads TGTGCCAGCAGCGTTGGGACAGTCGGAGAGACCCAGTACTTC.

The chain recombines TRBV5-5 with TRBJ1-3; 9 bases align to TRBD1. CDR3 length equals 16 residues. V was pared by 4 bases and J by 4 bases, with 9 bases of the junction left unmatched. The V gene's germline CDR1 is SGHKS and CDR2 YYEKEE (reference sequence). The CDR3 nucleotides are TGTGCCAGCAGCCCTAGTTGGACAGGGGCGGGAAACACCATATATTTT. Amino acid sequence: CASSPSWTGAGNTIYF. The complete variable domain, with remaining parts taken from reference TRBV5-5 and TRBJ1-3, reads DAGVTQSPTHLIKTRGQQVTLRCSPISGHKSVSWYQQVLGQGPQFIFQYYEKEERGRGNFPDRFSARQFPNYSSELNVNALLLGDSALYLCASSPSWTGAGNTIYFGEGSWLTVV.

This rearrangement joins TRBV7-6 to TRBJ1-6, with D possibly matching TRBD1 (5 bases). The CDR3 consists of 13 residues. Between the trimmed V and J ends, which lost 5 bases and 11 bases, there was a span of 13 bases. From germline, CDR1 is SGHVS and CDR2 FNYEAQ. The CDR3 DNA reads TGTGCCAGCAGCCTCGGGTCAGGGACACCCCTCCACTTT. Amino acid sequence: CASSLGSGTPLHF.

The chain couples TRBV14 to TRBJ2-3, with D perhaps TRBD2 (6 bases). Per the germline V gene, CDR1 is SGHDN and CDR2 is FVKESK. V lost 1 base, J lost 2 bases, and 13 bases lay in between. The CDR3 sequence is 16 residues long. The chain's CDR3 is CASSQGTSRLTDTQYF. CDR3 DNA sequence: TGTGCCAGCAGCCAAGGCACTAGCAGACTCACAGATACGCAGTATTTT.

CDR3 protein: CASSISGSRPGNTIYF. CDR3 bases: TGTGCCAGCAGTATTTCAGGGTCTAGGCCTGGAAACACCATATATTTT. The V and J genes are TRBV5-4 and TRBJ1-3; D perhaps matches TRBD1 (5 bases). CDR3 length: 16 residues. CDR1 and CDR2 (germline): SGHNT, YYREEE (reference sequence). V was shortened by 5 bases and J by 2 bases, with 17 bases between the two germline ends.

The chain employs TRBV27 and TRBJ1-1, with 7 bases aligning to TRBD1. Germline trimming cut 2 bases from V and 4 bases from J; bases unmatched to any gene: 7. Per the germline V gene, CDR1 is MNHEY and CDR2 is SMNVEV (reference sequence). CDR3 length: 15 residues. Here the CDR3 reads CASSLRGQWSTEAFF. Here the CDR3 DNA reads TGTGCCAGCAGTTTAAGGGGACAGTGGAGCACTGAAGCTTTCTTT.

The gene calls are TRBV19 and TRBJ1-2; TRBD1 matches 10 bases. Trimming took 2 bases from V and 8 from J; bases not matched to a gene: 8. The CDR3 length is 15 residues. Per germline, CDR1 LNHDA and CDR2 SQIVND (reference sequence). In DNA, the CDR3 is TGTGCCAGTAGTATACGAGGACAGGGGGACGGAGGCTACACCTTC. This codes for CASSIRGQGDGGYTF.

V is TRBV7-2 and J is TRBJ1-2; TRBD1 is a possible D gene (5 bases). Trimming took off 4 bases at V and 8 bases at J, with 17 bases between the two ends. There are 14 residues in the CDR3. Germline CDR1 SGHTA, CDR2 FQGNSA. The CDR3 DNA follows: TGTGCCAGCAGCTCCCCGGGGGGGGTTACGGGCTACACCTTC. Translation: CASSSPGGVTGYTF.

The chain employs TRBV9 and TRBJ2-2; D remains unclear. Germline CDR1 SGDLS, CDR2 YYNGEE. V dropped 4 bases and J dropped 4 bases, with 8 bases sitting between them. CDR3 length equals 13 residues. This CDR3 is CASSLRSTGELFF. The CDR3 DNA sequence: TGTGCCAGCAGCCTTCGTAGCACCGGGGAGCTGTTTTTT.

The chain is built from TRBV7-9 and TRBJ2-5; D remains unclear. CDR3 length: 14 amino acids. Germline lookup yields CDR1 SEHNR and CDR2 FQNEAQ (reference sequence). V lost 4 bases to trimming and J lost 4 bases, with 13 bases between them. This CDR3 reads CASSYKTRPETQYF. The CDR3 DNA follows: TGTGCCAGCAGCTATAAGACACGACCAGAGACCCAGTACTTC.

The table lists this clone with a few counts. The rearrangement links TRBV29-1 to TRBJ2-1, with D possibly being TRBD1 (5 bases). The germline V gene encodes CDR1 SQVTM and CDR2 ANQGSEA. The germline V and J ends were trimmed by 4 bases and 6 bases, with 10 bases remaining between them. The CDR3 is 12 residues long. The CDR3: CSVGRVVNEQFF. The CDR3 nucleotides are TGCAGCGTTGGCAGGGTTGTCAATGAGCAGTTCTTC.

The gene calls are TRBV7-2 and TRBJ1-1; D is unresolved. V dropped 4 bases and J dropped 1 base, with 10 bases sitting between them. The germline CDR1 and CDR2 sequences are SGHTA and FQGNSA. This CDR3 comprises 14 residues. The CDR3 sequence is CASSSGRANTEAFF. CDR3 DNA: TGTGCCAGCAGCTCCGGGAGGGCGAACACTGAAGCTTTCTTT.

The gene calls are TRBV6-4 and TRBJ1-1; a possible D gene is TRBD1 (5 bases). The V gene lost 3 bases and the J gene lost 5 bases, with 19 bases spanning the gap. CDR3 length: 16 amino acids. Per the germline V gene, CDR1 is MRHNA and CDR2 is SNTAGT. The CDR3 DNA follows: TGTGCCAGCAGTGATCTCTTTTCCAGGGAAGGGACTGAAGCTTTCTTT. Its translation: CASSDLFSREGTEAFF.

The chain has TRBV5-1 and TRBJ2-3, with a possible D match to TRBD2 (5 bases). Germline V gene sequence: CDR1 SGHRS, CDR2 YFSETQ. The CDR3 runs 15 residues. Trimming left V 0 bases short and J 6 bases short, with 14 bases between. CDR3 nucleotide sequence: TGCGCCAGCAGCTTGGAGACTATCCTAGGGGATACGCAGTATTTT. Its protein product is CASSLETILGDTQYF. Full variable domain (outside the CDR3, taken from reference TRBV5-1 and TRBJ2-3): KAGVTQTPRYLIKTRGQQVTLSCSPISGHRSVSWYQQTPGQGLQFLFEYFSETQRNKGNFPGRFSGRQFSNSRSEMNVSTLELGDSALYLCASSLETILGDTQYFGPGTRLTVL.

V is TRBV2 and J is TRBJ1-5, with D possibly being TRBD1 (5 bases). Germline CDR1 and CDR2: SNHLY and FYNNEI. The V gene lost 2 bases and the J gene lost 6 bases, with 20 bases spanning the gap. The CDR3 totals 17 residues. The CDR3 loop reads CASSESSDNPESQPQHF. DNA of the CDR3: TGTGCCAGCAGTGAAAGTTCGGACAACCCCGAGAGTCAGCCCCAGCATTTT.

The CDR3 bases are TGTGCCAGCAGCCCCCTTCGACAGGATGGCTACACCTTC. Translation: CASSPLRQDGYTF. The chain joins TRBV7-9 to TRBJ1-2; TRBD1 might be the D (6 bases). This CDR3 is 13 amino acids long. Looked up from germline, CDR1 is SEHNR and CDR2 is FQNEAQ (reference sequence). V lost 5 bases, J lost 6 bases, and 13 bases lay in between.

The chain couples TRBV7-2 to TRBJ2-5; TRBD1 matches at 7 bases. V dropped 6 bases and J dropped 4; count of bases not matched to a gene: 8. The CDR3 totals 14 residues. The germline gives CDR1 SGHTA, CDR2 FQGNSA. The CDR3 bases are TGTGCCAGCAGTTTTGGACAGGTGCGAGAGACCCAGTACTTC. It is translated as CASSFGQVRETQYF.

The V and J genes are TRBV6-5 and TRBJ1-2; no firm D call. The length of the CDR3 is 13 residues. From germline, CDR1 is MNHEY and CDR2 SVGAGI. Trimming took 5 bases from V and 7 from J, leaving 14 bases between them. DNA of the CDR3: TGTGCCAGCAGTCACAACACCCTAGGTGGCTACACCTTC. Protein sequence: CASSHNTLGGYTF.

CDR3 sequence (DNA): TGTGCCAGCAGGATTGACGGGACAGGGCGTAATGAGCAGTTCTTC. Its protein is CASRIDGTGRNEQFF. The chain joins TRBV27 to TRBJ2-1; 9 bases are a match to TRBD1. Germline values: CDR1 MNHEY, CDR2 SMNVEV (reference sequence). CDR3 length: 15 amino acids. The J segment lost 7 bases and the V segment lost 6 bases, leaving 10 bases of the junction unmatched.